This T cell receptor beta chain derives from a study of vaccination effects on CD4 cells after COVID-19. Across the study: Post-vaccine sampling occurred a median 72 days after the second dose. It was with 10 IU/ml IL-2 and about 10 ug/ml peptides that 1.8 million or so PBMC per well were cultured. The study, taken as a whole, reports: Only 1 of 255 vaccine-induced clones from healthy vaccinees cross-reacted with common cold coronaviruses.

The culture ran for about 10 days, and then CD4+ T cells were isolated. Participants received two doses of either the BNT162b2 or mRNA-1273 vaccine. On both days 3 and 7, half of the culture medium was replaced with IL-2 medium. Concerning this clone itself: Its antigen is still unknown.

Assay: immunoSEQ multiplex PCR; the TCRdb copy retains only in-frame clones and omits some. In the table there are about 73,000 clones, 73% of which are singletons. Sequences were derived from CD4+ T cells from PBMCs cultured without peptide, sampled after COVID-19 vaccination. The clonotype comes from a human donor who received a COVID-19 vaccine.

CDR3 in DNA: TGTGCCAGCAGCCTTCAGGGACAGCCTAACACTGAAGCTTTCTTT. Encoded protein: CASSLQGQPNTEAFF. The J gene is TRBJ1-1, the V gene TRBV7-3; 7 positions agree with TRBD1. V was clipped by 5 bases and J by 2 bases; unmatched bases: 8. This CDR3 is built from 15 residues. Germline CDR1 is SGHTA and CDR2 is FQGTGA.